This T cell receptor (beta chain) appears in the sequencing data of a study of blood T cells in healthy people across ages. Overall study results and limits: Naive T cell percentage strongly correlated with TCR beta diversity.

Trimming took 8 bases from V and 0 from J; bases not matched to a gene: 8. The CDR3 length is 17 residues. Germline CDR1 and CDR2: DFQATT and SNEGSKA (reference sequence). Each donor was a healthy Caucasian individual from Russia, aged about 6 to 95. PCR was performed a second time for about 6 to 12 cycles using a sample-barcoded 5' primer and a J-beta primer mix. Sequencing recovered at least 3 million CDR3-containing paired-end reads from each sample. TCRdb reprocessed the 5' RACE reads via MiXCR and lists one record per CDR3 protein. The profile shows 1.5 million or so distinct CDR3 sequences, approximately 42% of them singletons. As regards this clonotype: The antigen is undetermined.

The material sequenced was blood. The sequence came from a woman aged 18 to 35 in good health. The J gene is TRBJ2-2, the V gene TRBV20-1; TRBD2 matches 14 bases. DNA of the CDR3: TGCAGTACACAAAAGACTAGCGGGGGGGCGAACACCGGGGAGCTGTTTTTT. Protein product: CSTQKTSGGANTGELFF.